This T cell receptor beta chain was sequenced during a study of blood T cell repertoires in COVID-19. Study in general: Samples of COVID-19 (acute and convalescent) were obtained from the United States, Italy and Spain. Nucleic acid was either cDNA or gDNA, and it came from T cells, B-cell-depleted T cells, or PBMCs.

In the original processing: Amplification with reference gene primers provided the estimates of nucleated cell counts. Using immunoSEQ multiplex PCR, the repertoire was profiled, and TCRdb retains in-frame clones only, with some absent. That table supplies the V and J calls and clone size; D and trimming were determined from the DNA. The sample lists around 200,000 clones; roughly 86% were seen once. The CDR3 runs to 16 residues. V lost 1 base, J lost 1 base, and 11 bases lay in between. From germline, CDR1 is LGHNA and CDR2 YNFKEQ. The gene calls are TRBV4-2 and TRBJ1-5; tentatively, D is TRBD1 (6 bases). Material: peripheral blood. The sequence was collected from a man between 18 and 29 years old with active or convalescent COVID-19. CDR3 residues: CASSQVGGQSNQPQHF. DNA for the CDR3: TGTGCCAGCAGCCAAGTAGGGGGTCAGAGCAATCAGCCCCAGCATTTT.